The next 15 T cell receptor beta chains were all read from a single sample in a study of T cell responses to AZD1222 COVID-19 vaccine. Clones were read by immunoSEQ multiplex PCR, and TCRdb kept only the in-frame ones, dropping some. The sample has some 90,000 clones, 75% to 90% seen once. Sequencing used peripheral blood, obtained on day 0 of AZD1222 vaccination. The source is an adult in good health.

The CDR3 sequence is CSVVSGYGQPQHF. CDR3 DNA: TGCAGCGTTGTGTCAGGGTATGGACAGCCCCAGCATTTT. The chain couples TRBV29-1 to TRBJ1-5; possibly TRBD1 for D (5 bases). The V end lost 4 bases, the J end lost 7 bases, and 14 bases lay between the germline ends. This CDR3 comprises 13 residues. CDR1 is SQVTM, CDR2 ANQGSEA, per germline.

The chain couples TRBV5-6 to TRBJ2-5; D might be TRBD2 (6 bases). The CDR3 consists of 14 residues. From germline, CDR1 is SGHDT and CDR2 YYEEEE. V was trimmed by 7 bases and J by 2 bases, leaving 15 bases between them. In DNA form, the CDR3 reads TGTGCCAGCGGTTCCCCGGGACTGCAAGAGACCCAGTACTTC. Its protein is CASGSPGLQETQYF. Together with reference TRBV5-6 and TRBJ2-5, the CDR3 gives the full variable domain: DAGVTQSPTHLIKTRGQQVTLRCSPKSGHDTVSWYQQALGQGPQFIFQYYEEEERQRGNFPDRFSGHQFPNYSSELNVNALLLGDSALYLCASGSPGLQETQYFGPGTRLLVL.

The chain recombines TRBV9 with TRBJ2-1; perhaps TRBD1 as D (7 bases). The germline V gene has CDR1 SGDLS and CDR2 YYNGEE. V was clipped by 4 bases and J by 9 bases, with 20 bases between them. This CDR3 has 15 residues. The DNA for the CDR3 is TGTGCCAGCAGCCCCCAGGGGGGAGGTGGTGGTGAGCAGTTCTTC. As protein: CASSPQGGGGGEQFF.

This clone was observed a single time. The V gene is TRBV10-3, the J gene TRBJ1-1; D unresolved. There are 15 residues in the CDR3. Germline assignment: CDR1 ENHRY and CDR2 SYGVKD. V was pared by 10 bases and J by 0 bases, with 18 bases between. In nucleotides, the CDR3 is TGTGCCACGCGGCTACAGCTCCAAATGAACACTGAAGCTTTCTTT. Its protein is CATRLQLQMNTEAFF.

The chain carries TRBV29-1 and TRBJ1-1; D uncertain. Trimming removed 3 bases from V and 3 bases from J, with 17 bases in between. The germline gives CDR1 SQVTM, CDR2 ANQGSEA. The CDR3 has 15 residues. Here the CDR3 DNA reads TGCAGCGTTGATCACTTTCGGAACGGATACACTGAAGCTTTCTTT. This translates into CSVDHFRNGYTEAFF.

The J gene is TRBJ2-7, the V gene TRBV28; weak D call: TRBD2 (6 bases). Trimming removed 1 base from V and 0 bases from J, with 25 bases in between. Per germline, CDR1 MDHEN and CDR2 SYDVKM. This CDR3 region has 20 residues. The CDR3 loop is CASSLSGGAKVIQYSYEQYF. The CDR3 DNA is TGTGCCAGCAGTTTATCAGGAGGGGCGAAAGTAATTCAGTACTCCTACGAGCAGTACTTC.

The rearrangement joins TRBV19 to TRBJ2-3, with TRBD2 as a possible D gene (5 bases). CDR3 length: 14 residues. V gave up 5 bases and J gave up 4 bases, with 13 bases separating them. Germline V CDR1 and CDR2: LNHDA, SQIVND (reference sequence). CDR3 DNA sequence: TGTGCCAGTAGTCCTCGAGGTAGCGCAGATACGCAGTATTTT. Translated, it gives CASSPRGSADTQYF.

This sequence joins TRBV11-2 and TRBJ1-3, with 8 bases fitting TRBD1. Germline V CDR1 and CDR2: SGHAT, FQNNGV. Trimming cost V 2 bases and J 0 bases; bases outside gene matches: 9. This CDR3 has 18 amino acids. The CDR3 sequence: CASSLNEAQGVSGNTIYF. For the CDR3, the DNA is TGTGCCAGCAGCTTAAATGAGGCACAGGGGGTCTCTGGAAACACCATATATTTT.

This chain links TRBV12-3 or TRBV12-4 with TRBJ1-2, with no clear D. This CDR3 has 12 amino acids. The V end lost 3 bases, the J end lost 2 bases, and 4 bases lay between the germline ends. CDR3 in amino acids: CASSFGNYGYTF. CDR3 nucleotide sequence: TGTGCCAGCAGTTTTGGGAACTATGGCTACACCTTC.

The gene calls are TRBV11-2 and TRBJ1-1; D is undetermined. The CDR3 loop spans 10 amino acids. Germline V CDR1 and CDR2: SGHAT, FQNNGV. V gave up 4 bases and J gave up 12 bases, with 9 bases separating them. The CDR3 loop is CASSSGVPFF. In DNA form, the CDR3 reads TGTGCCAGCAGCTCGGGAGTGCCTTTCTTT.

The chain joins TRBV5-1 to TRBJ2-4; D call uncertain. Germline lookup yields CDR1 SGHRS and CDR2 YFSETQ. The CDR3 contains 14 residues. With 0 bases removed from V and 0 bases from J, the gap between germline ends came to 4 bases. CDR3 in amino acids: CASSLDIAKNIQYF. The CDR3 DNA reads as TGCGCCAGCAGCTTGGACATAGCCAAAAACATTCAGTACTTC. The full variable domain, with the rest looked up from reference TRBV5-1 and TRBJ2-4, is KAGVTQTPRYLIKTRGQQVTLSCSPISGHRSVSWYQQTPGQGLQFLFEYFSETQRNKGNFPGRFSGRQFSNSRSEMNVSTLELGDSALYLCASSLDIAKNIQYFGAGTRLSVL.

The rearrangement links TRBV11-2 to TRBJ1-6; unclear D gene. V lost 4 bases to trimming and J lost 7 bases, with 8 bases between them. This CDR3 comprises 13 residues. Germline lookup yields CDR1 SGHAT and CDR2 FQNNGV. The CDR3 loop reads CASSSQRNSPLHF. CDR3 nucleotide sequence: TGTGCCAGCAGCTCCCAGAGAAATTCACCCCTCCACTTT.

The V call is TRBV10-3, the J call TRBJ2-2; 11 nucleotides match TRBD2. In germline, CDR1 is ENHRY, CDR2 SYGVKD. Trimming took 2 bases from V and 3 from J; bases not matched to a gene: 5. The CDR3 has 17 residues. CDR3 nucleotides: TGTGCCATCAGTGAGCTACTAGCGGGAGTTGACACCGGGGAGCTGTTTTTT. Its translation is CAISELLAGVDTGELFF.

This clone appeared once. This chain links TRBV5-1 with TRBJ1-1, with 7 positions matching TRBD1. Germline lookup yields CDR1 SGHRS and CDR2 YFSETQ. This CDR3 has 17 amino acids. V lost 4 bases to trimming and J lost 1 base; unmatched junction nucleotides: 13. DNA for the CDR3: TGCGCCAGCAGCCTAGATGGACAGGTAAAACGGAACACTGAAGCTTTCTTT. Protein product: CASSLDGQVKRNTEAFF.

The chain combines TRBV3-1 (or the pseudogene TRBV3-2) with TRBJ1-2, with 7 positions matching TRBD1. V dropped 5 bases and J dropped 4; count of bases not matched to a gene: 4. The length of the CDR3 is 13 residues. The germline V gene encodes CDR1 LGHDT and CDR2 YNNKEL (reference sequence). As DNA, the CDR3 is TGTGCCAGCAGCAGACAGGGTTCCTATGGCTACACCTTC. It yields the protein CASSRQGSYGYTF.